The source of this TCR beta chain is a study of T cell clonality in common variable immunodeficiency. Using immunoSEQ multiplex PCR, the repertoire was profiled, and TCRdb retains in-frame clones only, with some absent. Recorded here are 50,000 to 60,000 clones, with no singletons, and the ten leading clones hold around 5.4%. This clone was observed many times. The clonotype comes from a person aged 18 to 69 in good health. The sequenced sample consisted of peripheral blood mononuclear cells.

Partial CDR3 DNA: TGTGCCAGCAGAGAGGCGCGACAGGGAACCGGGGAG. Translated, it gives CASREARQGTGE. The whole CDR3 sequence is CASREARQGTGELFF. The rearrangement joins TRBV2 to TRBJ2-2, with 7 bases fitting TRBD1. Read data end 3 residues before the CDR3 end; the end is taken from the germline J gene. CDR3 length: 15 residues. CDR1 and CDR2 from the germline V gene are SNHLY and FYNNEI. Trimming cost V 6 bases and J 5 bases; bases outside gene matches: 9.